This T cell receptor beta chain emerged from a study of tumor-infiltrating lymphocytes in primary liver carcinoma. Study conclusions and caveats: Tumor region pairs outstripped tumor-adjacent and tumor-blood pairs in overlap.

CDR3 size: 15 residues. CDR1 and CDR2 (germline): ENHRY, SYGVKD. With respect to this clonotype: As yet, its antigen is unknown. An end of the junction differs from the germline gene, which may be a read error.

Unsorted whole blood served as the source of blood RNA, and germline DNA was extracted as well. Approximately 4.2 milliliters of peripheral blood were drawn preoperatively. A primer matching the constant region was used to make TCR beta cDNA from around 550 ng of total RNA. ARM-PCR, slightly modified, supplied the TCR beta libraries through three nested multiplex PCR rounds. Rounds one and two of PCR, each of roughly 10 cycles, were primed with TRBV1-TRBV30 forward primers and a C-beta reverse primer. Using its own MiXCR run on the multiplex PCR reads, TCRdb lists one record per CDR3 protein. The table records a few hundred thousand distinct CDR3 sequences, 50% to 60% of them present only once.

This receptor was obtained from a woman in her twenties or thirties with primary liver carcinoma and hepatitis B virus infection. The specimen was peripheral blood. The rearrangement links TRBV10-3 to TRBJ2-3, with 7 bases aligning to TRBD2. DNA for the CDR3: TGTGCCATTCGGACCGAAGCGGGGTACACAAATACGCAGTATTTT. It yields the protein CAIRTEAGYTNTQYF.